What follows describes a single TCR beta chain. The sample belongs to a study of blood T cell repertoires in COVID-19. Study-level background: Researchers got acute and convalescent COVID-19 samples from the United States, Italy and Spain. The cDNA or gDNA used as material had been derived from T cells, B-cell-depleted T cells, or PBMCs.

Germline trimming cut 4 bases from V and 0 bases from J; bases unmatched to any gene: 7. CDR3 size: 15 residues. The protocol was immunoSEQ multiplex PCR, while the TCRdb copy is restricted to in-frame clones and leaves out a portion. The sample includes over 45,000 clones, about nine tenths of them seen just once. The sequence derives from an elderly woman with acute or convalescent COVID-19. This sequence joins TRBV5-3 and TRBJ2-7; 7 nucleotides agree with TRBD1. TRBV5-3 is an ORF, and what it does is uncertain. Material for sequencing was peripheral blood. The CDR3 DNA is TGTGCCAGAAGCCGAACTGACAGGGCCTCCTACGAGCAGTACTTC. As protein: CARSRTDRASYEQYF.